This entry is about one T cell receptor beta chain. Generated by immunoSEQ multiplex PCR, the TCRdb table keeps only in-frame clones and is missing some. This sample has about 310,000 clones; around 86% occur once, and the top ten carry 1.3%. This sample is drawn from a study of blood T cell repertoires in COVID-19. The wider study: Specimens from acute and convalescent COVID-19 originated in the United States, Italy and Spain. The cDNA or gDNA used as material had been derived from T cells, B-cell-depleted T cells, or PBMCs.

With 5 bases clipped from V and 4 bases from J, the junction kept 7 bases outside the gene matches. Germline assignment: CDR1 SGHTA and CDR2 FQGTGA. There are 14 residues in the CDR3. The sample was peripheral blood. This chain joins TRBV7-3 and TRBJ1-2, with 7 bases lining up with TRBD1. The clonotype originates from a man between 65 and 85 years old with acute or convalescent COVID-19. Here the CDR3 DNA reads TGTGCCAGCAGCGCAGACAGGGATGGCTATGGCTACACCTTC. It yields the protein CASSADRDGYGYTF.